Shown below are 4 T cell receptor beta chains from a single sample sequenced in a study of OX40 agonist ivuxolimab in advanced cancers. The library was made by the immunoSEQ multiplex PCR assay. As stored in TCRdb, this immuneACCESS dataset retains in-frame rearrangements with V and J assigned. A fraction of the clones does not appear; measured against another copy, unresolved V genes explain less than half of the discrepancy, and the remainder lacks a known reason. This sample has about 77,000 clones in its table, and approximately 84% of those were observed once. The ten top clones hold approximately 4.6% of the sample. The sample in question was CD4+ or CD8+ T cells sorted from blood, obtained in a trial of the OX40 agonist ivuxolimab. All receptors derive from an adult with an advanced solid tumor such as melanoma, head and neck, liver or kidney cancer.

The chain combines TRBV6-4 with TRBJ2-7, with 11 nucleotides matching TRBD1. After removal of 3 bases from V and 3 bases from J, the junction contained 4 bases not matched to a gene. The V gene's germline CDR1 is MRHNA and CDR2 SNTAGT. This CDR3 has 15 residues. The CDR3 spells CASSEAGTGGYEQYF. In nucleotides, the CDR3 is TGTGCCAGCAGTGAAGCTGGGACAGGGGGCTACGAGCAGTACTTC.

The chain has TRBV20-1 and TRBJ1-1; D gene ambiguous. This CDR3 region has 11 residues. V shed 4 bases and J shed 10 bases, with 13 bases lying between them. CDR1 and CDR2 from the germline V gene are DFQATT and SNEGSKA (reference sequence). CDR3 in amino acids: CSAMGGPGAFF. DNA of the CDR3: TGCAGTGCTATGGGTGGTCCCGGAGCTTTCTTT.

This chain uses TRBV27 with TRBJ1-1; weak D call: TRBD1 (5 bases). CDR3 length equals 13 residues. Germline V gene data show CDR1 as MNHEY and CDR2 as SMNVEV (reference sequence). Between the trimmed V and J ends, which lost 2 bases and 3 bases, there was a span of 7 bases. The CDR3 loop is CASSLGTYTEAFF. In DNA, the CDR3 is TGTGCCAGCAGTTTAGGGACGTACACTGAAGCTTTCTTT.

V gene TRBV9 combines with J gene TRBJ2-1, with 9 bases aligning to TRBD2. Germline-derived CDR1 and CDR2 are SGDLS and YYNGEE. The CDR3 is made up of 16 amino acids. With V trimmed by 0 bases and J by 9 bases, 10 bases remained unmatched. CDR3 nucleotide sequence: TGTGCCAGCAGCGTAGGTGCGGCGGGAGGGCCCCGTGAGCAGTTCTTC. It codes for CASSVGAAGGPREQFF.